Presented here are 24 T cell receptor beta chains from one specimen sequenced in a study of CXCR3-negative and CXCR3-positive naive CD8 T cells. What these receptors recognize is not known. All TRB cDNA libraries came from 5' RACE performed with UMI labels. From the 5' RACE reads, TCRdb lists one entry per CDR3 protein and no DNA. The clone table shows approximately 89,000 distinct CDR3 sequences, with the ten largest holding around 0.58%. Broader study findings: Naive cells positive for CXCR3 carried more hydrophobic TRB CDR3s than CXCR3-negative ones.

Material: naive CXCR3+ CD8+ T cells from blood. Subset of the sample: CD45RO-CCR7+CD27+CD95- naive CD8+ T cells expressing CXCR3 (TNR3+). The receptors were sampled from a human donor in good health. Some clones in this sample may be carry-over from other donors' samples.

The V call is TRBV28, the J call TRBJ2-7; as DNA is missing, the TRBD2 call by TCRdb cannot be tested. The CDR3 has 15 residues. CDR1 is MDHEN and CDR2 is SYDVKM in the germline V gene. The CDR3 is CASSLNRSPAGEQYF.

The chain combines TRBV29-1 with TRBJ2-1. The germline V gene has CDR1 SQVTM and CDR2 ANQGSEA. The CDR3 is made up of 14 amino acids. The CDR3 sequence: CSVVSGESYNEQFF.

The CDR3 region is CASSSGQGVYNEQFF. The genes are TRBV11-2 and TRBJ2-1; TCRdb's D gene call, TRBD1, goes unchecked for lack of DNA. CDR3 size: 15 residues. CDR1 and CDR2 from the germline V gene are SGHAT and FQNNGV.

The chain is built from TRBV6-2 or TRBV6-3 and TRBJ1-5; TCRdb proposes TRBD1, but this gene call is untestable without DNA. This CDR3 region has 14 residues. The germline V gene encodes CDR1 MNHEY and CDR2 SVGEGT. This CDR3 reads CASSYIDRYQPQHF.

The chain has TRBV18 and TRBJ1-2; without DNA, the TCRdb call of TRBD1 cannot be checked. Germline V lookup: CDR1 KGHSH, CDR2 LQKENI. This CDR3 has 15 residues. CDR3 sequence reads: CASSPLPDRVYGYTF.

The chain recombines TRBV12-3 or TRBV12-4 with TRBJ2-5; TCRdb outputs TRBD1, but without DNA this stays unchecked. The length of the CDR3 is 14 residues. CDR3 loop: CASSLQTLKETQYF.

The V call is TRBV7-2, the J call TRBJ2-2; the D gene TCRdb calls, TRBD2, cannot be checked with no DNA. CDR3 length: 15 residues. The germline gives CDR1 SGHTA, CDR2 FQGNSA. The chain's CDR3 is CASSLYASFPGELFF.

V is TRBV15 and J is TRBJ2-1; TCRdb calls TRBD1, which cannot be checked without DNA. Germline assignment: CDR1 LNHNV and CDR2 YYDKDF (reference sequence). The CDR3 sequence is 16 residues long. This CDR3 reads CATSNAPRGAYNEQFF. The whole variable domain, filled in from reference TRBV15 and TRBJ2-1, reads DAMVIQNPRYQVTQFGKPVTLSCSQTLNHNVMYWYQQKSSQAPKLLFHYYDKDFNNEADTPDNFQSRRPNTSFCFLDIRSPGLGDTAMYLCATSNAPRGAYNEQFFGPGTRLTVL.

This CDR3 reads CASSLPSSYNSPLHF. The chain is built from TRBV7-9 and TRBJ1-6. The CDR3 has 15 amino acids. Germline CDR1 and CDR2: SEHNR and FQNEAQ (reference sequence). Variable domain in full (rest from reference TRBV7-9 and TRBJ1-6): DTGVSQNPRHKITKRGQNVTFRCDPISEHNRLYWYRQTLGQGPEFLTYFQNEAQLEKSRLLSDRFSAERPKGSFSTLEIQRTEQGDSAMYLCASSLPSSYNSPLHFGNGTRLTVT.

The chain couples TRBV6-5 to TRBJ1-5; TCRdb's D gene call, TRBD1, goes unchecked for lack of DNA. Germline V gene data show CDR1 as MNHEY and CDR2 as SVGAGI. The CDR3 runs 14 residues. CDR3 sequence reads: CASSAGQGAQPQHF.

The rearrangement links TRBV9 to TRBJ1-1; checking the TCRdb D call of TRBD1 is not possible without DNA. CDR1 is SGDLS, CDR2 YYNGEE, per germline. This CDR3 is 15 amino acids long. CDR3 sequence: CASSVGWGASTEAFF.

CDR3 region: CASSSRTSGGNYNEQFF. The rearrangement links TRBV12-3 or TRBV12-4 to TRBJ2-1; checking the TCRdb D call of TRBD2 is not possible without DNA. This CDR3 is built from 17 residues.

The J gene is TRBJ2-1, the V gene TRBV12-3 or TRBV12-4; TCRdb proposes TRBD1, but this gene call is untestable without DNA. This CDR3 contains 14 residues. CDR3 protein: CASWDQGQVNEQFF.

The gene calls are TRBV28 and TRBJ2-7; TCRdb outputs TRBD1, but without DNA this stays unchecked. Germline V gene lookup returns CDR1 MDHEN and CDR2 SYDVKM. The CDR3 runs 13 residues. The CDR3 here is CASSPRLAYEQYF.

The V gene is TRBV12-3 or TRBV12-4, the J gene TRBJ2-1. This CDR3 contains 13 residues. The CDR3 reads CASSTGVLHEQFF.

The CDR3 loop is CSVAGLATTYEQYF. The V and J genes are TRBV29-1 and TRBJ2-7; TCRdb reports TRBD2, a call that lacks DNA to check it against. This CDR3 has 14 amino acids. Germline CDR1 SQVTM, CDR2 ANQGSEA.

V is TRBV29-1 and J is TRBJ2-7. The CDR3 covers 14 residues. In germline, CDR1 is SQVTM, CDR2 ANQGSEA. CDR3 region: CSVEVVGSPYEQYF.

The chain recombines TRBV5-1 with TRBJ1-2; lacking DNA, the TRBD1 call made by TCRdb goes unchecked. The CDR3 contains 15 residues. Germline V gene sequence: CDR1 SGHRS, CDR2 YFSETQ. The CDR3 spells CASNPGTETNYGYTF.

The chain recombines TRBV9 with TRBJ2-7; the D gene TCRdb calls, TRBD2, cannot be checked with no DNA. Germline CDR1 reads SGDLS; CDR2 reads YYNGEE. The CDR3 covers 15 residues. CDR3 residues: CASSVGGLAGDEQYF. Full variable domain (outside the CDR3, taken from reference TRBV9 and TRBJ2-7): DSGVTQTPKHLITATGQRVTLRCSPRSGDLSVYWYQQSLDQGLQFLIQYYNGEERAKGNILERFSAQQFPDLHSELNLSSLELGDSALYFCASSVGGLAGDEQYFGPGTRLTVT.

The J gene is TRBJ2-7, the V gene TRBV5-1; absent DNA, TCRdb's TRBD1 call cannot be checked. CDR3 size: 15 residues. Germline V gives CDR1 SGHRS, CDR2 YFSETQ. CDR3 amino acids: CASSYTQGASYEQYF.

The chain couples TRBV28 to TRBJ2-3; without DNA, the TCRdb call of TRBD2 cannot be checked. CDR1 and CDR2 from the germline V gene are MDHEN and SYDVKM. The CDR3 totals 14 residues. CDR3 protein: CASSHRSGTDTQYF.

The chain joins TRBV5-1 to TRBJ2-5; TCRdb picks TRBD1, but there is no DNA to check that call. Germline CDR1 is SGHRS and CDR2 is YFSETQ. The CDR3 has 15 amino acids. The chain's CDR3 is CASSRTDKEQETQYF.

V gene TRBV7-9 combines with J gene TRBJ2-2. The CDR3 is made up of 15 amino acids. Germline assignment: CDR1 SEHNR and CDR2 FQNEAQ (reference sequence). CDR3: CASSLLQDLAGELFF.

The V call is TRBV15, the J call TRBJ2-2; with no DNA, the TCRdb D assignment of TRBD1 cannot be verified. This CDR3 contains 14 residues. Per germline, CDR1 LNHNV and CDR2 YYDKDF (reference sequence). CDR3 amino acids: CATSRYRAGGELFF.